The TCR beta chain under discussion was sequenced for a study of shared clonotypes between healthy human individuals. At the level of the study: Three plates were used per donor for CD4 naive, three for CD4 memory, two for CD8 naive and one for CD8 memory.

Remarks on this clone: Antigen: not known.

The input for sorted-subset replicate PCRs was about 200 ng DNA, 30,000 or so T cell genomes. The assay was immunoSEQ multiplex PCR, and TCRdb's table has in-frame clones only and misses some. The data show more than 2 million clones, with almost 96% seen just once and roughly 0.13% held by the top ten. Notes on the study in general: Estimated clonotype richness was generally higher in naive than memory subsets.

CDR3 length: 14 amino acids. V shed 4 bases and J 3 bases; nucleotides not matched to a gene: 4. From germline, CDR1 is MNHEY and CDR2 SMNVEV (reference sequence). The sequence came from a man aged 18 to 30 in good health. This chain uses TRBV27 with TRBJ2-7, with 9 bases aligning to TRBD1. Sequencing was carried out using naive CD4+ T cells sorted from blood. Described subset: CD45RA+ positively selected. The CDR3 spells CASSSRQGDYEQYF. The CDR3, as DNA: TGTGCCAGCAGTTCCCGACAGGGGGACTACGAGCAGTACTTC.